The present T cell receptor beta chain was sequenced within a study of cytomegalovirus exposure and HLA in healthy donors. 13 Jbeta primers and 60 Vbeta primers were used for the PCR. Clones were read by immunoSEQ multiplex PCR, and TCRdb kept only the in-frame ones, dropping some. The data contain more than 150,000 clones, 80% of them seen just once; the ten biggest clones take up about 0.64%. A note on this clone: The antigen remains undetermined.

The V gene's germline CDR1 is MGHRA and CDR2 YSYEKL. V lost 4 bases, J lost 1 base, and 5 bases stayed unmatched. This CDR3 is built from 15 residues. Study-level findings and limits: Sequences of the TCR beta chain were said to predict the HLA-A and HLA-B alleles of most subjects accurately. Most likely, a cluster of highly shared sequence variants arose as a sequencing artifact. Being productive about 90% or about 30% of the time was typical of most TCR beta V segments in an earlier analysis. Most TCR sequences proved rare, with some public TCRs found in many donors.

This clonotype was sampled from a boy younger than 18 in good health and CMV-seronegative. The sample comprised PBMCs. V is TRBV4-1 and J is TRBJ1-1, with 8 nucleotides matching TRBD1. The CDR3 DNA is TGCGCCAGCAGCCGAAGGGACAGGACGAACACTGAAGCTTTCTTT. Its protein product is CASSRRDRTNTEAFF.